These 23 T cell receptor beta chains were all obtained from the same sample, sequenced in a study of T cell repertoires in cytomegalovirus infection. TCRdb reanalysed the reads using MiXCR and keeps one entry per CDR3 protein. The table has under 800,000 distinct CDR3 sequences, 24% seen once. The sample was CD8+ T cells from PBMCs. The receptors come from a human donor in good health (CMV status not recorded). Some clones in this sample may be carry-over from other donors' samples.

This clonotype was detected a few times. The CDR3 loop is CSVEDRERSNYGYTF. CDR3 sequence (DNA): TGCAGCGTTGAGGACAGGGAGAGGTCTAACTATGGCTACACCTTC. The rearrangement links TRBV29-1 to TRBJ1-2; 8 nucleotides line up with TRBD1. This CDR3 has 15 amino acids. With 3 bases clipped from V and 0 bases from J, the junction kept 6 bases outside the gene matches. The germline CDR1 and CDR2 sequences are SQVTM and ANQGSEA.

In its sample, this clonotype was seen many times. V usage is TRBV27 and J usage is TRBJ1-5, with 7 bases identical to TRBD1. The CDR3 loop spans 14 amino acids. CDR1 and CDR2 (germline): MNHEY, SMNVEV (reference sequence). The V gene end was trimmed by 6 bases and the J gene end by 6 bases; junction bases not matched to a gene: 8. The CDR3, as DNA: TGTGCCAGCAGCTCAGGGGGGGAAGTTCAGCCCCAGCATTTT. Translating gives CASSSGGEVQPQHF.

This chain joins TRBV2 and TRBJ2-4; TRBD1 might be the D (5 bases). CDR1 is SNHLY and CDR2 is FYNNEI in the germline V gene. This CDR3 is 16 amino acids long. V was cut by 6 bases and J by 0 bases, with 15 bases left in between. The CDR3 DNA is TGTGCCAGCAGCCCCAGGGTTGGGGTAGCCAAAAACATTCAGTACTTC. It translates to CASSPRVGVAKNIQYF.

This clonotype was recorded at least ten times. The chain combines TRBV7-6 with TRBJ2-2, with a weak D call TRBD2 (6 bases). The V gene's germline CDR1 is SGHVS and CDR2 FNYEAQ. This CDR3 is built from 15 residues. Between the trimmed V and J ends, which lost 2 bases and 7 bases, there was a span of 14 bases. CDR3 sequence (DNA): TGTGCCAGCAGCTTAACGGGGGAGTCGAACGGGGAGCTGTTTTTT. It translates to CASSLTGESNGELFF.

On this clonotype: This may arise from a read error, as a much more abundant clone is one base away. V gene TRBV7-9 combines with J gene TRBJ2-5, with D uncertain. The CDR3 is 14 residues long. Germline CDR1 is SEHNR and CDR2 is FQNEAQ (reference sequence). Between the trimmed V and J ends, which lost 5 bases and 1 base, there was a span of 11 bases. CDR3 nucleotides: TGTGCCAGCAGCCGGGCGACCCCCCAAGAGACCCAGTACTTC. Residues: CASSRATPQETQYF.

The CDR3 loop reads CASSFIAGDYNEQFF. CDR3 bases: TGCGCCAGCAGCTTTATAGCGGGGGACTACAATGAGCAGTTCTTC. The chain is built from TRBV5-1 and TRBJ2-1, with 9 bases fitting TRBD2. V shed 2 bases and J 3 bases; nucleotides not matched to a gene: 3. Per germline, CDR1 SGHRS and CDR2 YFSETQ. The CDR3 is 15 residues long.

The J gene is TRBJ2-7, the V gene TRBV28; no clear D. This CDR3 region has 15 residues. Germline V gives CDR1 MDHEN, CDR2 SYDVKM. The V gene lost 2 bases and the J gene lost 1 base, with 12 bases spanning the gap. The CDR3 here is CASSLNRFRSYEQYV. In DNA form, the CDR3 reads TGTGCCAGCAGTTTAAATCGTTTTCGGTCCTACGAGCAGTACGTC.

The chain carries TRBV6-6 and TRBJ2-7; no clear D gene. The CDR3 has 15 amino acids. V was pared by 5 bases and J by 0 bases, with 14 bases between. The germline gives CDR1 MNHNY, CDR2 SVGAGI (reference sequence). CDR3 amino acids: CASSKGLRSSYEQYF. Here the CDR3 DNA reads TGTGCCAGCAGTAAAGGGCTCCGAAGCTCCTACGAGCAGTACTTC.

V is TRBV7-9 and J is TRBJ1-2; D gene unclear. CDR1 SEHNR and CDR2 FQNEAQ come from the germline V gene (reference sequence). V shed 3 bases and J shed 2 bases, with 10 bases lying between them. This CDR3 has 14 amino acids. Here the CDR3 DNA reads TGTGCCAGCAGCTTCGCAGAAATCAACTATGGCTACACCTTC. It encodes CASSFAEINYGYTF.

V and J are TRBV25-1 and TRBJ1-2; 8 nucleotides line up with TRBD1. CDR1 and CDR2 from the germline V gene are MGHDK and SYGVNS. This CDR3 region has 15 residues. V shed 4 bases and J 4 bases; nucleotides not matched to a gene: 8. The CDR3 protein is CASSGKQGAGYGYTF. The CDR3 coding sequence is TGTGCCAGCAGTGGAAAGCAGGGGGCTGGCTATGGCTACACCTTC.

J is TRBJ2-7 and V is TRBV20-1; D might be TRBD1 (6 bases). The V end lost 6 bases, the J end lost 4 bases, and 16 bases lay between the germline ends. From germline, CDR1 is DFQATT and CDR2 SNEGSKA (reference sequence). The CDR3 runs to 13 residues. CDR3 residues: CSASWTDLYEQYF. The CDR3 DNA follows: TGCAGTGCAAGTTGGACAGATTTGTACGAGCAGTACTTC.

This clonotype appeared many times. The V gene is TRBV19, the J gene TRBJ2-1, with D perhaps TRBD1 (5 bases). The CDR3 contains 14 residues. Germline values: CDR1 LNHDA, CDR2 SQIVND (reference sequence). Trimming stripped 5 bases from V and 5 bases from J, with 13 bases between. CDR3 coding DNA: TGTGCCAGTAGTTCCCCGGACACGGACAATGAGCAGTTCTTC. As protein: CASSSPDTDNEQFF.

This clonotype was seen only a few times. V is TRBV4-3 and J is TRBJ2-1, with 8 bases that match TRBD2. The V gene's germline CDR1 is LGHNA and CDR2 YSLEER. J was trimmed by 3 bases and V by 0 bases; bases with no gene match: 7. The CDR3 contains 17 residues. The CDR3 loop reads CASSQDGIGGGYNEQFF. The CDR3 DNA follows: TGCGCCAGCAGCCAAGATGGGATCGGGGGGGGCTACAATGAGCAGTTCTTC.

The CDR3 sequence: CASSLSGGLSYEQYV. The DNA of the CDR3 is TGTGCCAGCAGTTTATCTGGGGGGCTTTCCTACGAGCAGTACGTC. The chain uses TRBV28 and TRBJ2-7; D might be TRBD1 or TRBD2, each matching 6 bases. With 1 base removed from V and 1 base from J, the gap between germline ends came to 11 bases. Germline CDR1 reads MDHEN; CDR2 reads SYDVKM. The CDR3 is 15 residues long.

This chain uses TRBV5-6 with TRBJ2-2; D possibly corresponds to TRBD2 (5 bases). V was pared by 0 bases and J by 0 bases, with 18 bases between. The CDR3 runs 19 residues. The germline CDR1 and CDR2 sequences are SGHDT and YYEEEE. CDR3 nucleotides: TGTGCCAGCAGCTTGGCCGCGGGCCAACTCCACGCGAACACCGGGGAGCTGTTTTTT. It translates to CASSLAAGQLHANTGELFF.

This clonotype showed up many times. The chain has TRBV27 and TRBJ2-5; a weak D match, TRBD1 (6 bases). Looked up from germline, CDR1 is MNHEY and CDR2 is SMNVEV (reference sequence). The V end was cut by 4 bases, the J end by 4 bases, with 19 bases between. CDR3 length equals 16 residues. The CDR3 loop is CASSSPGTPYGETQYF. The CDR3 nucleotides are TGTGCCAGCAGTTCGCCGGGGACACCGTACGGAGAGACCCAGTACTTC.

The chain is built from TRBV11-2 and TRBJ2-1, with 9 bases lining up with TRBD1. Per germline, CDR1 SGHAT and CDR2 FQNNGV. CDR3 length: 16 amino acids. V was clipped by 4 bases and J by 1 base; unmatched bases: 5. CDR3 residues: CASSSAGTGSYNEQFF. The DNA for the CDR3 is TGTGCCAGCAGCTCGGCCGGGACAGGGTCCTACAATGAGCAGTTCTTC.

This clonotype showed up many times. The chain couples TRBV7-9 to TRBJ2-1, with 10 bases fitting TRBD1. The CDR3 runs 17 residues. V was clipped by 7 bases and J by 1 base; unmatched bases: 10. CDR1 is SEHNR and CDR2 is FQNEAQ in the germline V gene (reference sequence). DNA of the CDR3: TGTGCCAGCACCTCGATAAGACAGGGGGCTTCCTACAATGAGCAGTTCTTC. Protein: CASTSIRQGASYNEQFF.

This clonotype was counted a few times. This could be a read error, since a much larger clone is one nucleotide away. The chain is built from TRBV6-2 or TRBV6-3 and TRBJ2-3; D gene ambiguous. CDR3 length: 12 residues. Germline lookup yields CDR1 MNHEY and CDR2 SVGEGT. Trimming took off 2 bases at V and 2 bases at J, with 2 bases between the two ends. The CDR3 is CASSYVTDTQYF. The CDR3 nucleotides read TGTGCCAGCAGTTACGTCACAGATACGCAGTATTTT.

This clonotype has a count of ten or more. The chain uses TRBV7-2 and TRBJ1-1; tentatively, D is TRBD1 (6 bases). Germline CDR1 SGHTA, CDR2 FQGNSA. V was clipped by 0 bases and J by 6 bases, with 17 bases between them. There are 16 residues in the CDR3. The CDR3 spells CASSLAHVRGPAEAFF. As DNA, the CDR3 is TGTGCCAGCAGCTTAGCTCACGTCCGGGGGCCGGCTGAAGCTTTCTTT.

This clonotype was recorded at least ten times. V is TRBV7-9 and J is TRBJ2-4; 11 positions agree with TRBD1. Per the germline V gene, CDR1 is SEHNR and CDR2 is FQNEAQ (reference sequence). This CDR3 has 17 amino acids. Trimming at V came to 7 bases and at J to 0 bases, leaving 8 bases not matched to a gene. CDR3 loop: CASIISGTGGAKNIQYF. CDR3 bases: TGTGCCAGCATCATCTCCGGGACAGGGGGAGCCAAAAACATTCAGTACTTC.

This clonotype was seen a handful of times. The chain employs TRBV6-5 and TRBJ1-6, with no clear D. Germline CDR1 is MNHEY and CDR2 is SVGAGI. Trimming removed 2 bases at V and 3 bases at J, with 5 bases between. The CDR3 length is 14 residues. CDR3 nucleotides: TGTGCCAGCAGTTACGACATCTATAATTCACCCCTCCACTTT. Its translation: CASSYDIYNSPLHF.

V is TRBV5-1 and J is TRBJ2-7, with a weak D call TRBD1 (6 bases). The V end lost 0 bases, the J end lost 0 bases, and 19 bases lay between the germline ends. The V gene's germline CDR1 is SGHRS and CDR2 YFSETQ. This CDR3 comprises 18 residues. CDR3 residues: CASSLGLSRTAYSYEQYF. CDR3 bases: TGCGCCAGCAGCTTGGGCCTATCGCGGACAGCCTACTCCTACGAGCAGTACTTC.